The rows below give T cell receptor beta chains drawn from one sample of a study of monozygotic twins with inflammatory bowel disease. From the 5' RACE reads, TCRdb lists one entry per CDR3 protein and no DNA. The repertoire table contains about 380,000 distinct CDR3 sequences. The sample was blood. Source of these receptors: a human donor with ulcerative colitis or Crohn's disease, or a healthy co-twin of an affected twin (not recorded which). CDR3s include the opening cysteine and the closing phenylalanine or tryptophan.

j_gene | v_gene | CDR3aa
TRBJ1-2 | TRBV29-1 | CSVRTGAEYGYTF
TRBJ2-5 | TRBV12-3/TRBV12-4 | CASSIWTSGQETQYF
TRBJ2-7 | TRBV4-3 | CASSQVWSDPSYEQYF
TRBJ2-7 | TRBV12-3/TRBV12-4 | CASSLGWQGTYEQYF
TRBJ2-7 | TRBV6-5 | CASSRTVSYEQYF
TRBJ2-3 | TRBV2 | CASSDSSGLNTDTQYF
TRBJ2-5 | TRBV7-6 | CASSPPWGGTQETQYF
TRBJ1-5 | TRBV20-1 | CSARHSGDRNQPQHF
TRBJ2-7 | TRBV29-1 | CSVLGGSGADEQYF
TRBJ2-2 | TRBV25-1 | CASSEWDAANTGELFF
TRBJ1-4 | TRBV12-3/TRBV12-4 | CASSLYSNEKLFF
TRBJ2-6 | TRBV28 | CASSLYIPGANVLTF
TRBJ1-2 | TRBV5-1 | CASSLVPGGTTTFNYGYTF
TRBJ2-3 | TRBV29-1 | CSSRRREATDTQYF
TRBJ2-3 | TRBV6-1 | CASSDRDRGEDTQYF
TRBJ2-1 | TRBV5-1 | CASSLVDTQYNEQFF
TRBJ2-7 | TRBV6-2/TRBV6-3 | CASSYGGEAYEQYF
TRBJ2-3 | TRBV6-5 | CASSYSPSGVPDTQYF
TRBJ1-2 | TRBV5-6 | CASSLVKGPYGYTF
TRBJ2-7 | TRBV2 | CASSEGGQRTVFYEQYF
TRBJ2-1 | TRBV5-1 | CASRGAGRPGSGLYNEQFF
TRBJ2-7 | TRBV20-1 | CSARGRTSPEQYF
TRBJ1-4 | TRBV2 | CASAPSGQEWEKLFF
TRBJ2-3 | TRBV7-2 | CASSSGTGHTDTQYF
TRBJ2-5 | TRBV7-9 | CASTYQGYVGETQYF
TRBJ1-2 | TRBV3-1 | CASSQDMGQGLDGYTF
TRBJ2-1 | TRBV5-6 | CASSLSYSGTGDYNEQFF
TRBJ1-1 | TRBV7-2 | CASSLIGSNTEAFF
TRBJ2-1 | TRBV7-2 | CASSSGGGGIEFF
TRBJ1-3 | TRBV21-1 | CASTRRGSGNTIYF
TRBJ2-5 | TRBV7-8 | CASSQLVRNQETQYF
TRBJ2-1 | TRBV29-1 | CSVHRGTGVNEQFF
TRBJ2-2 | TRBV6-2/TRBV6-3 | CASSYSSLSNTGELFF
TRBJ1-6 | TRBV20-1 | CSARDPARGGSPLHF
TRBJ1-1 | TRBV12-3/TRBV12-4 | CASTSTGNTEAFF
TRBJ1-5 | TRBV6-2/TRBV6-3 | CASSTWYNQPQHF
TRBJ2-3 | TRBV5-6 | CASSLAHTLAGVADTQYF
TRBJ2-7 | TRBV3-1 | CASSQEGEPQYF
TRBJ1-6 | TRBV12-3/TRBV12-4 | CASSTGGNSPLHF
TRBJ2-2 | TRBV5-1 | CASSLARDRGDGELFF
TRBJ2-2 | TRBV12-3/TRBV12-4 | CASSLTLGGGRDTGELFF
TRBJ1-2 | TRBV2 | CASLKESGIGNYGYTF
TRBJ1-2 | TRBV5-6 | CASSPLAGANYGYTF
TRBJ2-1 | TRBV20-1 | CSARVQGYNEQFF
TRBJ1-1 | TRBV9 | CASSVGQIMNTEAFF
TRBJ2-7 | TRBV5-1 | CASSPQLDEQYF
TRBJ2-7 | TRBV9 | CASSNSGGDTYEQYF
TRBJ1-2 | TRBV6-5 | CASSYSDWDRSNYGYTF
TRBJ2-6 | TRBV4-3 | CASSQEKGLAGANVLTF
TRBJ2-5 | TRBV5-1 | CASSSLTGTEETQYF